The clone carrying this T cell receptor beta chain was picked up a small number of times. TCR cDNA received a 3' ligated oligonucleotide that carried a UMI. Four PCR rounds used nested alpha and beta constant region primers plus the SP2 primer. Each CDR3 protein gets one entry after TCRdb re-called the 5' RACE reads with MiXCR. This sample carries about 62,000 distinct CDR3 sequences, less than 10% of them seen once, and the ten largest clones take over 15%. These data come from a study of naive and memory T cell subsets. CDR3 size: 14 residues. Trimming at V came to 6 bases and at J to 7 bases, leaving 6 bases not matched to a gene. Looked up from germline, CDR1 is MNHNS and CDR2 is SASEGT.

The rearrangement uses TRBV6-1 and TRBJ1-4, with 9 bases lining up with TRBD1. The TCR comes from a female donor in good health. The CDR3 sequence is CASSEGQGSEKLFF. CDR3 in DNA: TGTGCCAGCAGCGAGGGACAGGGTTCTGAAAAACTGTTTTTT.